A selection of T cell receptor beta chains follows, all from one sample in a study of blood T cell repertoires in COVID-19. Clones were read by immunoSEQ multiplex PCR, and TCRdb kept only the in-frame ones, dropping some. The sample holds approximately 150,000 clones, roughly four fifths seen once. The sample consisted of peripheral blood. Every receptor here comes from an elderly woman with acute or convalescent COVID-19. CDR3s include the opening cysteine and the closing phenylalanine or tryptophan. Each record gives: J gene, clone size, D gene, V gene, CDR3 DNA, CDR3 protein. A D gene is named only where the DNA matches it firmly. Where a row states a size, it is once, few, many or the class of an expanded clone; other rows omit it.

TRBJ1-1 . TRBD1 TRBV4-1 TGCGCCAGCAGCCGAAATACAGGGGTGAACACTGAAGCTTTCTTT CASSRNTGVNTEAFF
TRBJ1-5 . TRBD1 TRBV2 TGTGCCAGCAAGGGACAGGGGGATCAGCCCCAGCATTTT CASKGQGDQPQHF
TRBJ1-6 few . TRBV2 TGTGCCAGCAATCCCCTTAGGGAGTCACCCCTCCACTTT CASNPLRESPLHF
TRBJ1-2 . . TRBV30 TGTGCCTGGAGCCAAGGCAGATCGTTATGGGCCTACACCTTC CAWSQGRSLWAYTF
TRBJ2-5 . . TRBV19 TGTGCCAGTAGTATCAGTACGGGGTACCAAGAGACCCAGTACTTC CASSISTGYQETQYF
TRBJ2-5 . TRBD2 TRBV2 TGTGCCAGCGAACGAAGGACTAGCGAGACCCAGTACTTC CASERRTSETQYF
TRBJ2-7 . TRBD1 TRBV30 TGTGCCTGGAGTTCAGTACAGGGGGTAGGCGAGCAGTACTTC CAWSSVQGVGEQYF
TRBJ1-3 few TRBD1 TRBV5-5 TGTGCCAGCAGCGGTGGACAGGGGTTTGGAAACACCATATATTTT CASSGGQGFGNTIYF
TRBJ1-2 once TRBD1 TRBV28 TGTGCCAGCAGTTTCCGGGACAGGGATGGCTACACCTTC CASSFRDRDGYTF
TRBJ1-2 . . TRBV11-2 TGTGCCAGCAGCTTACAGGGGATAGGTGGCTACACCTTC CASSLQGIGGYTF
TRBJ1-1 . TRBD1 TRBV10-1 TGCGCCAGCAGTGAACCTTATGACAGGGGGGGGGTCAAGAACACTGAAGCTTTCTTT CASSEPYDRGGVKNTEAFF
TRBJ1-1 few . TRBV15 TGTGCCACCAGCAGAGAGGGCATTAACACTGAAGCTTTCTTT CATSREGINTEAFF
TRBJ1-4 . . TRBV6-2/TRBV6-3 TGTGCCAGCAGTTACTACGGGAAAGTCGGCGAAAAACTGTTTTTT CASSYYGKVGEKLFF
TRBJ2-1 . TRBD2 TRBV2 TGTGCCAGCAGCGCGAGACCCGGGACTAGCGGGAGTAATGAGCAGTTCTTC CASSARPGTSGSNEQFF
TRBJ1-5 . TRBD1 TRBV10-3 TGTGCCATCAGTGATGACAGGGCCCGGCAGCCCCAGCATTTT CAISDDRARQPQHF
TRBJ2-1 . . TRBV11-2 TGTGCCAGCAGCTTCTCCCACAATGAGCAGTTCTTC CASSFSHNEQFF
TRBJ2-7 . TRBD2 TRBV30 TGTGCCTGGAGTGTACGAAGGGCTAGCGGGAGCTACGAGCAGTACTTC CAWSVRRASGSYEQYF
TRBJ1-3 . TRBD1 TRBV10-3 TGTGCCTCGGGACAGGGGAACACCATATATTTT CASGQGNTIYF
TRBJ1-2 . . TRBV19 TGTGCCAGTATGGGCCGAGCTAACTATGGCTACACCTTC CASMGRANYGYTF
TRBJ2-7 . . TRBV7-2 TGTGCCAGCAGCAGGGGGGGGCGGTACGAGCAGTACTTC CASSRGGRYEQYF
TRBJ1-1 . . TRBV19 TGTGCCAGTAGTATCGGAGAAAACACTGAAGCTTTCTTT CASSIGENTEAFF
TRBJ1-4 . . TRBV7-9 TGTGCCAGCAGCCCATACTTGGGGCTTGAAAAACTGTTTTTT CASSPYLGLEKLFF
TRBJ1-2 . . TRBV6-2/TRBV6-3 TGTGCCAGCAGTGTAAAATCAGGGAACGTTGGCTACACCTTC CASSVKSGNVGYTF
TRBJ2-5 . TRBD1 TRBV2 TGTGCCAGCAGGTTAGGGACAGGGGATTTTGTAAGTCAAGAGACCCAGTACTTC CASRLGTGDFVSQETQYF
TRBJ2-1 . . TRBV7-9 TGTGCCAGCAGCTTACGCGGGACTTCCTACAATGAGCAGTTCTTC CASSLRGTSYNEQFF
TRBJ1-3 . . TRBV9 TGTGCCAGCAGCGTAGGGGTTCCGGACAGTTACTCTGGAAACACCATATATTTT CASSVGVPDSYSGNTIYF
TRBJ2-3 . . TRBV7-2 TGTGCCAGCAGCTTAGTGGCGGATAGCGCAGATACGCAGTATTTT CASSLVADSADTQYF
TRBJ1-5 . . TRBV6-6 TGTGCCAGCAGTCCTCTAAGGGCGGGGGCTTCCCGAGGGTATCAGCCCCAGCATTTT CASSPLRAGASRGYQPQHF
TRBJ2-3 . TRBD1 TRBV28 TGTGCCAGCAGTCCCGAGGGGGCGCCCACAGATACGCAGTATTTT CASSPEGAPTDTQYF
TRBJ1-1 . . TRBV12-3/TRBV12-4 TGTGCCAGCAGTTTATTGGGGAGAGCTGAAGCTTTCTTT CASSLLGRAEAFF
TRBJ1-5 once TRBD1 TRBV19 TGTGCCAGTATATCCCAGACAGGGGTCGGATCGGATCAGCCCCAGCATTTT CASISQTGVGSDQPQHF
TRBJ2-7 . . TRBV2 TGTGCCAGCTGCCCCAGCAGGGGCGTGGGCTCCTACGAGCAGTACTTC CASCPSRGVGSYEQYF
TRBJ2-4 . . TRBV7-9 TGTGCCAGCAGCTTAGGGGGGCAACTTCAGTACTTC CASSLGGQLQYF
TRBJ2-1 . . TRBV2 TGTGCCAGCAGTGTAAGACAGGATGGGAATGAGCAGTTCTTC CASSVRQDGNEQFF
TRBJ2-5 . TRBD1 TRBV5-8 TGTGCCAGCAGCCGGGACAGGGGGCTAGGAGAGACCCAGTACTTC CASSRDRGLGETQYF
TRBJ1-1 . TRBD1 TRBV6-6 TGTGCCAGCAGTTCCGGACAGGGAGGCGGCACTGAAGCTTTCTTT CASSSGQGGGTEAFF
TRBJ1-2 . TRBD1 TRBV9 TGTGCCAGCAGCGTAGATCCCAGACGCCCAGGGGGCTATGGCTACACCTTC CASSVDPRRPGGYGYTF
TRBJ1-3 . TRBD1 TRBV2 TGTGCCTGCCGGGACAGGCTGTCTGGAAACACCATATATTTT CACRDRLSGNTIYF
TRBJ2-6 few . TRBV3-1/TRBV3-2 TGTGCCAGCAGCCGCGACAGCTCTGGGGCCAACGTCCTGACTTTC CASSRDSSGANVLTF
TRBJ2-5 . . TRBV6-2/TRBV6-3 TGTGCCAGCAGTCCAGGGTATCTAGAGACCCAGTACTTC CASSPGYLETQYF
TRBJ1-1 few . TRBV7-6 TGTGCCAGCAGCCTCTCGCCGGGGGGGGACACTGAAGCTTTCTTT CASSLSPGGDTEAFF
TRBJ1-1 . TRBD1 TRBV19 TGTGCCACCGTCCAGGGGGCTGAAGCTTTCTTT CATVQGAEAFF
TRBJ2-5 . . TRBV10-3 TGTGCCACCTCTTTACTCGCACCGGTGCTAGAGGAGACCCAGTACTTC CATSLLAPVLEETQYF
TRBJ2-1 few . TRBV24-1 TGTGCCACCAGTGACGGGGGAGGCGGTTACAATGAGCAGTTCTTC CATSDGGGGYNEQFF
TRBJ1-1 . . TRBV7-9 TGTGCCAGCAGCGCCACCACTAGAGACACTGAAGCTTTCTTT CASSATTRDTEAFF
TRBJ2-2 . TRBD1 TRBV9 TGTGCCAGCAGCCTCGAGACAGGGGGAGTGGGCGGGGAGCTGTTTTTT CASSLETGGVGGELFF
TRBJ1-6 . TRBD1 TRBV18 TGTGCCAGCTCACCGAGACAGGGGGCCGATTCACCCCTCCACTTT CASSPRQGADSPLHF
TRBJ2-7 . TRBD1 TRBV11-2 TGTGCCAGCAGCTCACGACAGGGGGAGGTCGAGCAGTACTTC CASSSRQGEVEQYF
TRBJ2-7 . TRBD1 TRBV16 TGTGCCAGCAGCCAATCGGGGACAGGGGGGGAGCAGTACTTC CASSQSGTGGEQYF
TRBJ1-4 . . TRBV5-6 TGTGCCAGCAGCTTGGTCGGGAGTAGAAGTAATGAAAAACTGTTTTTT CASSLVGSRSNEKLFF
TRBJ1-3 once . TRBV6-5 TGTGCCAGCGGAATAGGACTGCCCTCTGGAAACACCATATATTTT CASGIGLPSGNTIYF
TRBJ2-2 few TRBD1 TRBV12-5 TGTGCTAGTGGCCTCGGGACAGGGGGCGATACCGGGGAGCTGTTTTTT CASGLGTGGDTGELFF